The 24 T cell receptor beta chains listed next were all sequenced from one sample in a study of CD8 T cells in ankylosing spondylitis. TCRdb reprocessed the 5' RACE reads via MiXCR and lists one record per CDR3 protein. The profile covers around 340,000 distinct CDR3 sequences, with 20% appearing a single time and about an eighth taken by the ten largest. Specimen: blood, either unsorted or a sorted T cell fraction (not recorded which). Every receptor here comes from a male donor with ankylosing spondylitis or in good health (not recorded which).

This rearrangement joins TRBV7-9 to TRBJ2-5; TRBD1 matches at 7 bases. The CDR3 is 14 residues long. J was trimmed by 2 bases and V by 7 bases; bases with no gene match: 7. The germline gives CDR1 SEHNR, CDR2 FQNEAQ (reference sequence). This CDR3 reads CASTDDRDQETQYF. The DNA of the CDR3 is TGTGCCAGCACCGACGACAGGGATCAAGAGACCCAGTACTTC.

The chain combines TRBV6-2 or TRBV6-3 with TRBJ1-3, with a possible D match to TRBD1 (5 bases). Trimming removed 0 bases at V and 4 bases at J, with 10 bases between. The CDR3 runs to 15 residues. Germline assignment: CDR1 MNHEY and CDR2 SVGEGT. CDR3 residues: CASSYSTGEGNTIYF. CDR3 coding DNA: TGTGCCAGCAGTTACTCTACGGGGGAAGGAAACACCATATATTTT.

V is TRBV20-1 and J is TRBJ1-1; 7 bases line up with TRBD1. Looked up from germline, CDR1 is DFQATT and CDR2 is SNEGSKA (reference sequence). The ends lost 4 bases at V and 5 bases at J; junction bases unmatched: 19. CDR3 length equals 17 residues. The CDR3 sequence: CSAINSGQGVRITEAFF. CDR3 in DNA: TGCAGTGCTATAAATAGTGGGCAGGGGGTTCGGATAACTGAAGCTTTCTTT.

There are many counts of this clonotype. In DNA, the CDR3 is TGCAGCGTTGAATTGGCAGGGGAAGAGGAGACCCAGTACTTC. Protein: CSVELAGEEETQYF. The gene calls are TRBV29-1 and TRBJ2-5, with a weak D call TRBD1 (6 bases). The ends were cut back, 2 bases at V and 5 bases at J, with 15 bases in the middle. The CDR3 has 14 amino acids. CDR1 is SQVTM and CDR2 is ANQGSEA in the germline V gene.

In regard to this clonotype: At one of its ends the junction is not consistent with the germline gene, which may arise from a read error. In DNA form, the CDR3 reads TGCAGAGCTACAGGACGTGCCAACAATGAGCAGTTCTTC. It translates to CRATGRANNEQFF. The rearrangement uses TRBV20-1 and TRBJ2-1, with a possible D match to TRBD1 (5 bases). CDR3 length equals 13 residues. Germline-derived CDR1 and CDR2 are DFQATT and SNEGSKA (reference sequence).

The chain uses TRBV20-1 and TRBJ1-1, with D uncertain. Germline V gene sequence: CDR1 DFQATT, CDR2 SNEGSKA (reference sequence). V was trimmed by 5 bases and J by 1 base, leaving 11 bases between them. This CDR3 is 13 amino acids long. As DNA, the CDR3 is TGCAGTGCTGCTACCGGGAGGAACACTGAAGCTTTCTTT. Protein sequence: CSAATGRNTEAFF.

V is TRBV7-9 and J is TRBJ2-1; either TRBD1 or TRBD2 may supply D (5 bases each). This CDR3 contains 16 residues. Trimming removed 5 bases at V and 6 bases at J, with 20 bases between. Germline CDR1 reads SEHNR; CDR2 reads FQNEAQ (reference sequence). The CDR3 region has the DNA TGTGCCAGCAGCCCCCGGGACGATCCGACGAGCAATGAGCAGTTCTTC. Protein: CASSPRDDPTSNEQFF. Complete variable domain (other parts from reference TRBV7-9 and TRBJ2-1): DTGVSQNPRHKITKRGQNVTFRCDPISEHNRLYWYRQTLGQGPEFLTYFQNEAQLEKSRLLSDRFSAERPKGSFSTLEIQRTEQGDSAMYLCASSPRDDPTSNEQFFGPGTRLTVL.

The V and J genes are TRBV10-3 and TRBJ1-1, with no clear D. Trimming took 3 bases from V and 0 from J, leaving 14 bases between them. The length of the CDR3 is 16 residues. Germline assignment: CDR1 ENHRY and CDR2 SYGVKD. The CDR3 bases are TGTGCCATCAGTGACGGCCCGGTGAACATGAACACTGAAGCTTTCTTT. This sequence encodes CAISDGPVNMNTEAFF.

The chain has TRBV6-2 or TRBV6-3 and TRBJ2-1; TRBD2 matches 9 bases. CDR1 is MNHEY, CDR2 SVGEGT, per germline. Losses at the gene ends were 7 bases for V and 0 bases for J; bases not matched to a gene: 19. The CDR3 is 20 residues long. CDR3 DNA: TGTGCCAGCATCACCCGGACTAGCGCGGGGGGGCTGATCTCCTACAATGAGCAGTTCTTC. Amino acids: CASITRTSAGGLISYNEQFF.

The chain links TRBV7-2 to TRBJ2-7, with a tentative D call TRBD1 (7 bases). The V end lost 4 bases, the J end lost 0 bases, and 10 bases lay between the germline ends. The CDR3 covers 14 residues. Germline CDR1 reads SGHTA; CDR2 reads FQGNSA. CDR3 amino acids: CASSWGDSSYEQYF. As DNA, the CDR3 is TGTGCCAGCAGCTGGGGGGACAGCTCCTACGAGCAGTACTTC.

This chain links TRBV20-1 with TRBJ1-1; D is unclear. Germline CDR1 reads DFQATT; CDR2 reads SNEGSKA (reference sequence). The CDR3 is 15 amino acids. The V gene lost 1 base and the J gene lost 1 base, with 13 bases spanning the gap. The CDR3 reads CSARGFRARNTEAFF. The CDR3 coding sequence is TGCAGTGCTAGAGGATTTAGGGCCAGGAACACTGAAGCTTTCTTT.

V and J are TRBV20-1 and TRBJ2-4; D might be TRBD1 (5 bases). Germline lookup yields CDR1 DFQATT and CDR2 SNEGSKA (reference sequence). V was clipped by 3 bases and J by 6 bases, with 9 bases between them. The CDR3 length is 12 residues. The CDR3 DNA sequence: TGCAGTGCTAGCTGGCAGGGAAACATTCAGTACTTC. Its translation is CSASWQGNIQYF.

The J gene is TRBJ2-2, the V gene TRBV7-6; D perhaps matches TRBD1 (6 bases). The V gene's germline CDR1 is SGHVS and CDR2 FNYEAQ. The CDR3 sequence is 15 residues long. Trimming stripped 3 bases from V and 4 bases from J, with 12 bases between. CDR3 nucleotide sequence: TGTGCCAGCAGCTTGGGGCCAGGGGCCACCGGGGAGCTGTTTTTT. Encoded protein: CASSLGPGATGELFF.

This clonotype turned up a few times. V and J are TRBV13 and TRBJ2-7; the match to TRBD1 covers 7 bases. This CDR3 is 14 amino acids long. Germline V lookup: CDR1 PRHDT, CDR2 FYEKMQ (reference sequence). The V segment lost 3 bases and the J segment 5 bases; nucleotides outside the gene matches: 7. CDR3 coding DNA: TGTGCCAGCAGCTTGACAGGGAGTATCGACGAGCAGTACTTC. It is translated as CASSLTGSIDEQYF.

The chain has TRBV12-3 or TRBV12-4 and TRBJ2-1; 9 bases map to TRBD1. CDR3 length: 14 residues. The V gene end was trimmed by 1 base and the J gene end by 6 bases; junction bases not matched to a gene: 1. The chain's CDR3 is CASSLGTGVNEQFF. Written as DNA, the CDR3 is TGTGCCAGCAGTTTAGGGACAGGGGTCAATGAGCAGTTCTTC.

The chain carries TRBV6-1 and TRBJ2-7; unclear D gene. V gave up 0 bases and J gave up 2 bases, with 8 bases separating them. This CDR3 has 14 amino acids. Germline assignment: CDR1 MNHNS and CDR2 SASEGT. The CDR3 DNA reads TGTGCCAGCAGTGAAGCCGCGGCACCCTACGAGCAGTACTTC. Translation: CASSEAAAPYEQYF.

The genes are TRBV10-3 and TRBJ2-5; TRBD2 aligns across 12 bases. Germline-derived CDR1 and CDR2 are ENHRY and SYGVKD. The CDR3 has 13 residues. V trimming: 8 bases; J trimming: 5 bases; junction bases outside the gene matches: 3. This chain's CDR3 is CAIRTSGDETQYF. The DNA of the CDR3 is TGTGCCATCCGGACTAGCGGGGATGAGACCCAGTACTTC.

This chain connects TRBV28 to TRBJ2-2; 10 nucleotides align to TRBD2. CDR1 and CDR2 from the germline V gene are MDHEN and SYDVKM. Germline trimming cut 6 bases from V and 1 base from J; bases unmatched to any gene: 5. CDR3 size: 16 residues. DNA for the CDR3: TGTGCCAGCAGCCCCGCTAGCGGGGGGAACACCGGGGAGCTGTTTTTT. Its translation is CASSPASGGNTGELFF.

The chain combines TRBV27 with TRBJ2-7; the match to TRBD1 covers 9 bases. Trimming took 5 bases from V and 0 from J; bases not matched to a gene: 2. The CDR3 extends over 14 amino acids. The germline V gene has CDR1 MNHEY and CDR2 SMNVEV (reference sequence). DNA of the CDR3: TGTGCCAGCAGTGACAGGGGGTTCTCCTACGAGCAGTACTTC. This encodes CASSDRGFSYEQYF.

The table lists this clonotype with a few counts. The J gene is TRBJ2-3, the V gene TRBV27; the D call may be TRBD1 or TRBD2 (5 bases each). Per germline, CDR1 MNHEY and CDR2 SMNVEV (reference sequence). The CDR3 loop spans 15 amino acids. The V and J ends lost 5 bases and 2 bases respectively, with 14 bases between them. The CDR3: CASSEVGASTDTQYF. CDR3 nucleotides: TGTGCCAGCAGTGAGGTCGGGGCATCCACAGATACGCAGTATTTT.

The chain has TRBV12-3 or TRBV12-4 and TRBJ2-3; D possibly uses TRBD1 or TRBD2 (5 bases each). The CDR3 sequence is 13 residues long. The germline V and J ends were trimmed by 4 bases and 6 bases, with 11 bases remaining between them. The chain's CDR3 is CASSSGEGDTQYF. The CDR3 DNA follows: TGTGCCAGCAGTTCGGGCGAGGGGGATACGCAGTATTTT.

In its sample, this clonotype was seen a few times. This chain links TRBV29-1 with TRBJ2-1; D ambiguous. Germline CDR1 reads SQVTM; CDR2 reads ANQGSEA. V was trimmed by 4 bases and J by 7 bases, leaving 5 bases between them. This CDR3 is 10 amino acids long. The CDR3 DNA reads TGCAGCGTTGCTTTGAATGAGCAGTTCTTC. It specifies CSVALNEQFF.

This clonotype has only a few counts. The chain recombines TRBV6-5 with TRBJ2-6, with D unresolved. This CDR3 has 13 amino acids. CDR1 is MNHEY and CDR2 is SVGAGI in the germline V gene. The ends were cut back, 3 bases at V and 3 bases at J, with 3 bases in the middle. The CDR3 DNA reads as TGTGCCAGCAGTTATCGTGGGGCCAACGTCCTGACTTTC. Translation gives CASSYRGANVLTF.

This clonotype turned up a few times. V and J are TRBV7-9 and TRBJ2-7; 8 bases map to TRBD2. This CDR3 spans 16 amino acids. After removal of 2 bases from V and 2 bases from J, the junction contained 8 bases not matched to a gene. The germline V gene has CDR1 SEHNR and CDR2 FQNEAQ (reference sequence). The DNA for the CDR3 is TGTGCCAGCAGCTTAATTCCTCCGGGACTAGCCTACGAGCAGTACTTC. Translating gives CASSLIPPGLAYEQYF.